The present TCR beta chain was sequenced within a study of blood T cells in healthy people across ages (dated by TCRdb to about 2015). In the study overall: In model experiments, roughly one uniquely barcoded TCR beta cDNA molecule per two T cells was captured by template switching. The study measured age-related changes in TCR beta repertoire diversity using deep sequencing normalized with unique cDNA molecular identifiers. The donors were divided into four age groups: young (average approximately 16 years), middle-aged (approximately 42), aged (approximately 62) and long-lived (82). To avoid experimental bias, donors of different ages were distributed randomly across sequencing lanes. Using the same blood draw, the study looked at two additional independent replicas of 1 million unique cDNA reads for two donors, one aged 18 to 30 and the other aged 80 or older.

In the case of this clonotype: No cognate antigen has been identified for it. No base qualities exist here, and no much larger clone lies one base off it.

Library preparation was by 5' RACE. The sequencer was an Illumina HiSeq 2500. A second PCR of roughly 7 to 11 cycles was run with a J-beta primer mix and a sample-barcoded 5' primer. A unique molecular identifier was introduced onto each TCR beta cDNA molecule by a template-switch 5' adaptor carrying 12 random nucleotides. Each sample yielded at least 3 million CDR3-containing paired-end reads. First-strand cDNA synthesis was performed from all RNA using the Mint cDNA synthesis kit, with priming by a TRBC-specific oligonucleotide. After uracil-DNA glycosylase treatment, a first 18-cycle PCR used universal primers M1SS and BC2_uni_R on all cDNA. The paper's processing steps were these. For normalization, 1 million high-quality reads were randomly selected from each sample, with every read carrying a distinct molecular identifier. Reads sharing molecular identifiers were discarded rather than binned into consensus sequences. MiTCR, run with a Q25 quality threshold and the strictest error-elimination algorithm, handled CDR3 identification, clonotype clustering and error correction. A nonparametric unseen species model with Euler transformation was used to estimate a lower bound on total TCR beta diversity. TCRdb reanalyzed the raw reads on its own, using fastp at Q25 for trimming and MiXCR for clone calling, and kept in-frame beta chains. Rows are unified per CDR3 protein, each entry keeping the most common DNA and genes. These V and J calls rely on TCRdb rather than the paper's analysis. This sample holds roughly 1.4 million distinct CDR3 sequences; almost 60% were observed only once. The top ten clonotypes cover 5% to 7% of the sample.

Donors were 30 to 45 systemically healthy Caucasian individuals from Russia aged roughly 6 to 100 years. Around 9.7 milliliters of peripheral blood were collected from each donor into EDTA-treated Vacutainer tubes. Ficoll-Paque density-gradient centrifugation was used to isolate PBMCs, with at least 6 million obtained per sample. Total RNA, at least 6 micrograms per sample, was extracted from PBMCs with Trizol reagent. The percentages of naive CD45RAhigh/CD27high T cells were determined by flow cytometry on a PBMC aliquot from every donor. The full study reports these points: Estimates of total diversity based on one million sequenced T cells were considered lower bounds and underestimates. Compared with the aged group, more naive CD4+ T cells, fewer expanded clones and increased TCR diversity were shown by the long-lived group, suggesting age selection. Because profiling used bulk unsorted PBMCs, naive and antigen-experienced compartments could not be compared conclusively. As age increased, observed TCR beta diversity per million T cells dropped in a roughly linear way, and a significant reduction was already evident by age 40. The CMV infection status of donors was not known, potentially confounding age-related changes in expanded clonotypes. A strong correlation was found between observed TCR beta diversity and the percentage of naive T cells measured by flow cytometry.

The germline V and J ends show losses of 3 bases and 4 bases respectively, and no gene match explains 10 bases of the junction. From its cysteine to its phenylalanine, the CDR3 spans 18 amino acids. The read is trimmed to its CDR3 DNA, 54 bases read in frame from base 1. CDR1 MDHEN and CDR2 SYDVKM were looked up in the germline V gene. Recombination connected TRBV28 to TRBJ2-6; the junction holds 9 bases that match TRBD1. This receptor was identified in a man between 18 and 29 years old in good health. Material for sequencing was blood. In nucleotide form, the sequence is TGTGCCAGCAGTTTGGGGGGACAGGGCCCCTCGGGGGCCAACGTCCTGACTTTC. Translated, it gives CASSLGGQGPSGANVLTF. Outside the CDR3, residues come from the reference TRBV28 and TRBJ2-6 proteins, so the full variable domain is: DVKVTQSSRYLVKRTGEKVFLECVQDMDHENMFWYRQDPGLGLRLIYFSYDVKMKEKGDIPEGYSVSREKKERFSLILESASTNQTSMYLCASSLGGQGPSGANVLTFGAGSRLTVL.